This TCR beta chain is drawn from a study of human T cells and chemical hapten exposure. Stated time point: patch test 1, 2 weeks after DPC sensitization. As to treatment: therapeutic diphenylcyclopropenone sensitization with weekly scalp DPC. Attachment of unique molecular identifiers to individual cDNA molecules was performed in the library. TCRdb re-called the RACE reads with MiXCR, one entry per CDR3 protein. The table shows roughly 70,000 distinct CDR3 sequences, with around a third occurring only once. V was trimmed by 5 bases and J by 9 bases, leaving 11 bases between them. The CDR3 covers 11 residues.

The V gene is TRBV12-3 or TRBV12-4, the J gene TRBJ2-7; D uncertain. The sequencing here drew on whole blood, taken in connection with sensitization to the hapten diphenylcyclopropenone (DPC). The sequence was obtained from a man aged 35-49 years with alopecia areata. Some clones in this sample may be carry-over from other donors' samples. The CDR3 bases are TGTGCCAGCAGTGGCCTGTCCGTGCAGTACTTC. Translated: CASSGLSVQYF.